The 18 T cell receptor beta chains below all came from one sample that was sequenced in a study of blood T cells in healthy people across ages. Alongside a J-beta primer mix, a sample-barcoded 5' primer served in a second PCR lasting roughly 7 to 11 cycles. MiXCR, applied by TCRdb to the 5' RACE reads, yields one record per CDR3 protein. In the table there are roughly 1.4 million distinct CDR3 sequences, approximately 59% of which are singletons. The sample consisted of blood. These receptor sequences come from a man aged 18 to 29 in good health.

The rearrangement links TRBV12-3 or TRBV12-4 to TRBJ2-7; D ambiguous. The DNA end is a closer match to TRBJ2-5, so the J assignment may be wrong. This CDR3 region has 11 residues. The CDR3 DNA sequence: TGTGCCAGCACCATCCGAGAGACCCAGTACTTC. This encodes CASTIRETQYF.

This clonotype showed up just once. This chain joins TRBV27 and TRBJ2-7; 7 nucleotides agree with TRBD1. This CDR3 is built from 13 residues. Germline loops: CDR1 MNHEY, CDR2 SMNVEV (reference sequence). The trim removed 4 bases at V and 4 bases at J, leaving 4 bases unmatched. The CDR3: CASSWGQKYEQYF. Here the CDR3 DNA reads TGTGCCAGCAGTTGGGGACAGAAGTACGAGCAGTACTTC.

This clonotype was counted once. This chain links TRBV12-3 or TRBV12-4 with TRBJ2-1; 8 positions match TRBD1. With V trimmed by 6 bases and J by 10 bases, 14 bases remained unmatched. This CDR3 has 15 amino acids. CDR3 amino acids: CASRHLTGAIKEQFF. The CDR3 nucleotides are TGTGCCAGCAGGCACTTGACAGGGGCGATCAAGGAGCAGTTCTTC.

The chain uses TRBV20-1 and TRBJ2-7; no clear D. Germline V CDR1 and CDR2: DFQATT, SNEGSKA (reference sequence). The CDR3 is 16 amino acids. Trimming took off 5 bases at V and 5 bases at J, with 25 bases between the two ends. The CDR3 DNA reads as TGCAGTGCTGCCCCCATTAAGGGTCGTCACGTGGACGAGCAGTACTTC. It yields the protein CSAAPIKGRHVDEQYF.

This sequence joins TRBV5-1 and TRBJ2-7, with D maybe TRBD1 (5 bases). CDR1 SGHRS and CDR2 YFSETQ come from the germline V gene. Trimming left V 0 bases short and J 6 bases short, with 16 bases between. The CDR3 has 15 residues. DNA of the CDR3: TGCGCCAGCAGCTTGGAAACAGGCCCTACCGGCGAGCAGTACTTC. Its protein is CASSLETGPTGEQYF. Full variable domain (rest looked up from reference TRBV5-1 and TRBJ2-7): KAGVTQTPRYLIKTRGQQVTLSCSPISGHRSVSWYQQTPGQGLQFLFEYFSETQRNKGNFPGRFSGRQFSNSRSEMNVSTLELGDSALYLCASSLETGPTGEQYFGPGTRLTVT.

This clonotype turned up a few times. CDR3 bases: TGCAGCGCCTCAGCGGGGTGGCAGTTCTTC. It codes for CSASAGWQFF. The V call is TRBV29-1, the J call TRBJ2-1, with TRBD2 identical over 7 bases. Germline V gene lookup returns CDR1 SQVTM and CDR2 ANQGSEA. The trim removed 7 bases at V and 12 bases at J, leaving 6 bases unmatched. The CDR3 spans 10 residues.

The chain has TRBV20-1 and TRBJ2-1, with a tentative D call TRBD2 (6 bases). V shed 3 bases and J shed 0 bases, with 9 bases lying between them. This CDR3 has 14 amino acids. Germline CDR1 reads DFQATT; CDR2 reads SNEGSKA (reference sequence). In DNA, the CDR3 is TGCAGTGCTAGGGCGGGGAGCTCCTACAATGAGCAGTTCTTC. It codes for CSARAGSSYNEQFF.

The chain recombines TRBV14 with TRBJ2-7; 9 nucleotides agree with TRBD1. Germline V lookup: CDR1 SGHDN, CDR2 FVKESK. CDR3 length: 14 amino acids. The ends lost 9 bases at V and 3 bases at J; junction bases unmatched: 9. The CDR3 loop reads CASAGQGSVYEQYF. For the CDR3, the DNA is TGTGCCAGTGCGGGACAGGGTTCGGTCTACGAGCAGTACTTC.

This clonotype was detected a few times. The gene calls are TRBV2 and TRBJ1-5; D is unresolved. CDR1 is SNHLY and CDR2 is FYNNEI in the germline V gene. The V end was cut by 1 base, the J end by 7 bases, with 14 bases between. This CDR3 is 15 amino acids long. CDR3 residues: CASSEGVFGGQPQHF. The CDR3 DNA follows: TGTGCCAGCAGTGAAGGTGTCTTTGGAGGCCAGCCCCAGCATTTT.

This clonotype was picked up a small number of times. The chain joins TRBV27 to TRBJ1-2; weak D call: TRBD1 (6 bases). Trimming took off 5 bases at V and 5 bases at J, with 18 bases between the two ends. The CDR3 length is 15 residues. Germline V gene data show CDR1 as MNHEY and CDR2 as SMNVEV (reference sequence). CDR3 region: CASSTSDRLGYGYTF. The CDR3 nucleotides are TGTGCCAGCAGTACCTCTGACAGGTTGGGGTATGGCTACACCTTC.

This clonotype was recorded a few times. The CDR3 loop is CSVATSGGTYEQYF. Here the CDR3 DNA reads TGCAGCGTTGCCACTAGCGGGGGCACCTACGAGCAGTACTTC. The rearrangement links TRBV29-1 to TRBJ2-7, with 11 nucleotides matching TRBD2. CDR3 length: 14 amino acids. Germline V gives CDR1 SQVTM, CDR2 ANQGSEA. After removal of 4 bases from V and 2 bases from J, the junction contained 4 bases not matched to a gene.

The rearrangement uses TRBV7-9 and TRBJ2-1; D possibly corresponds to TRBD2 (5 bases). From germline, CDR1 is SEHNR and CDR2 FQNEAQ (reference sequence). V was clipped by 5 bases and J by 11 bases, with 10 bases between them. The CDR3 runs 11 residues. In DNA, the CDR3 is TGTGCCAGCAGCCCCGGAGGACAGCAGTTCTTC. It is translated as CASSPGGQQFF. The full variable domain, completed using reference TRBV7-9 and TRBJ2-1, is DTGVSQNPRHKITKRGQNVTFRCDPISEHNRLYWYRQTLGQGPEFLTYFQNEAQLEKSRLLSDRFSAERPKGSFSTLEIQRTEQGDSAMYLCASSPGGQQFFGPGTRLTVL.

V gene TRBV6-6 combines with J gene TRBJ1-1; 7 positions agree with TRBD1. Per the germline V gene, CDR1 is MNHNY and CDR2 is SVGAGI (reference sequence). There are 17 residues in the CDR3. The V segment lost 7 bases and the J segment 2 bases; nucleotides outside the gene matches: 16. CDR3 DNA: TGTGCCAGCACCCCGGGACAGTTGAGGGGCCCTAACACTGAAGCTTTCTTT. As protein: CASTPGQLRGPNTEAFF.

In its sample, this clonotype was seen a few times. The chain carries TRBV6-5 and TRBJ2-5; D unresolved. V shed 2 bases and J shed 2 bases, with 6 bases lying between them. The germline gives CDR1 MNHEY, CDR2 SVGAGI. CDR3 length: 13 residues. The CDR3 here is CASSYNGQETQYF. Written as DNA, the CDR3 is TGTGCCAGCAGTTACAACGGACAAGAGACCCAGTACTTC.

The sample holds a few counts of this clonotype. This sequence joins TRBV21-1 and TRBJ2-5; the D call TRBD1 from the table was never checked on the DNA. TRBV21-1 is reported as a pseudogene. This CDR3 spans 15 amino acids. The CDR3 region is CASSKEGLHQETQYF. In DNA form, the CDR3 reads TGTGCCAGCAGCAAAGAGGGGTTACACCAAGAGACCCAGTACTTC.

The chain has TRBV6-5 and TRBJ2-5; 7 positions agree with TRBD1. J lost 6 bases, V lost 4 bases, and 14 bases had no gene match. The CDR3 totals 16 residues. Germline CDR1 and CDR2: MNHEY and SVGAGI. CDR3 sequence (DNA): TGTGCCAGCAGTTTCCCAGGGGGTGACCCGGGGAAGACCCAGTACTTC. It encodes CASSFPGGDPGKTQYF.

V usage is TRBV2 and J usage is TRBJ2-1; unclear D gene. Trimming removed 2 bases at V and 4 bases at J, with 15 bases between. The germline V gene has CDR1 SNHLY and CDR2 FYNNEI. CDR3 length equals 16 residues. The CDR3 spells CASSESGIPQYNEQFF. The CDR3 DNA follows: TGTGCCAGCAGTGAAAGTGGGATCCCACAATACAATGAGCAGTTCTTC.

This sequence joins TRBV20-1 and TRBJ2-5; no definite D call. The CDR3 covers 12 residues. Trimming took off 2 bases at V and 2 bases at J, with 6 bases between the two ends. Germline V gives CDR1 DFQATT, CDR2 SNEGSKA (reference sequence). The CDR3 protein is CSARRLQETQYF. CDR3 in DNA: TGCAGTGCTAGACGGTTACAAGAGACCCAGTACTTC.